The TCR beta chain described here comes from a study of regulatory T cells in long-lasting Graves disease. Study-wide points: Peripheral blood, not thyroid tissue, was the sole material studied.

Germline CDR1 and CDR2: DFQATT and SNEGSKA (reference sequence). This CDR3 is built from 15 residues. CDR3 regions were amplified by Arm-PCR using iRepertoire HTBI primers to build TCR beta libraries. Via MiXCR, TCRdb re-called the multiplex PCR reads, giving one row per CDR3 protein. The table lists around 400,000 distinct CDR3 sequences, about 10% of them singletons. Stated time point: newly diagnosed GD, antithyroid drugs for less than 3 months. Following extraction of RNA from PBMCs, that RNA was used to make the TCR library. Collection of peripheral blood (around 10 milliliters) was done using EDTA tubes. A word on this clonotype: Its antigen is unknown. This may come from a read error, since a much larger clone is one base off.

These data were likewise used in another study, on T cells in Graves' hyperthyroidism and ophthalmopathy. In that study: The patients, who ranged from 18 to 65 in age, presented with newly diagnosed hyperthyroidism lasting under 2 months.

This receptor was obtained from a woman aged 18-29 years with Graves disease. The starting material was peripheral blood mononuclear cells (PBMCs), obtained at new diagnosis, from a patient treated with antithyroid drugs. The chain uses TRBV20-1 and TRBJ2-2; D might be TRBD2 (5 bases). The CDR3 here is CSARERVINTGEPFF. The CDR3 DNA reads TGCAGTGCTAGAGAAAGGGTGATTAACACCGGGGAGCCGTTTTTT.